The 8 T cell receptor beta chains given below trace back to one sample, sequenced in a study of T-cell reconstitution after alpha-beta-depleted transplantation in children listed by TCRdb under 2016. Preparation of the library involved PCR. TCRdb lists the instrument as Illumina HiSeq 2500. Molecular barcoding was employed in the preparation of TCR libraries, with unique molecular identifiers being used to normalize TCRbeta repertoire quantification. TCRdb reprocessing: public reads trimmed at Q25 with fastp, clones called with MiXCR, in-frame beta chains kept. Under each unique CDR3 protein, matching rows form one entry showing the most common genes and DNA. Within this sample are about 610,000 distinct CDR3 sequences, with about 10% of them counted one time only. The ten largest clones capture approximately 4.1% of the sample. The specimen comprised PBMCs from the stem cell graft donor, sampled from the stem cell graft. All receptors derive from a human donor who donated a stem cell graft to a child with acute myeloid leukemia.

This clonotype was detected many times. The V gene is TRBV20-1, the J gene TRBJ1-6; TRBD1 matches 10 bases. Germline V lookup: CDR1 DFQATT, CDR2 SNEGSKA (reference sequence). The CDR3 sequence is 13 residues long. The V and J ends lost 8 bases and 9 bases, in that order; junction bases with no gene match: 7. Written as DNA, the CDR3 is TGCAGTACGCCGGACAGGGGGGGTTCACCCCTCCACTTT. Its translation is CSTPDRGGSPLHF.

This clonotype was seen a few times. The chain employs TRBV10-3 and TRBJ2-1, with 7 bases lining up with TRBD1. Germline V gives CDR1 ENHRY, CDR2 SYGVKD. The CDR3 runs to 12 residues. J gave up 7 bases and V 9 bases, and 6 bases lay outside the gene matches. CDR3 in DNA: TGTGCCATTTCAGGGGGTGAGAATGAGCAGTTCTTC. This encodes CAISGGENEQFF.

This chain uses TRBV10-3 with TRBJ1-1, with D possibly TRBD1 on 6 matching bases. This CDR3 comprises 14 residues. Between the trimmed V and J ends, which lost 6 bases and 0 bases, there was a span of 11 bases. CDR1 is ENHRY and CDR2 is SYGVKD in the germline V gene. CDR3 coding DNA: TGTGCCATCAGCCCCGGACAGATGAACACTGAAGCTTTCTTT. Its translation: CAISPGQMNTEAFF.

This clonotype appeared a few times. The V call is TRBV12-3 or TRBV12-4, the J call TRBJ1-2; D remains unclear. Trimming removed 5 bases at V and 0 bases at J, with 7 bases between. The CDR3 loop spans 13 amino acids. The CDR3 loop reads CASSITANYGYTF. The CDR3 bases are TGTGCCAGCAGTATTACAGCTAACTATGGCTACACCTTC.

This clonotype was seen at least ten times. V and J are TRBV20-1 and TRBJ1-1, with 9 bases matching TRBD1. Germline values: CDR1 DFQATT, CDR2 SNEGSKA (reference sequence). The CDR3 extends over 13 amino acids. V shed 7 bases and J 5 bases; nucleotides not matched to a gene: 8. DNA for the CDR3: TGCAGTGTTCAACAGGGGGCTGGTACTGAAGCTTTCTTT. It is translated as CSVQQGAGTEAFF.

The V gene is TRBV4-3, the J gene TRBJ2-7; D remains ambiguous. Germline V CDR1 and CDR2: LGHNA, YSLEER. The V and J ends lost 2 bases and 2 bases respectively, with 13 bases between them. This CDR3 spans 15 amino acids. The CDR3 reads CASSQSSSEAYEQYF. The CDR3 DNA reads as TGCGCCAGCAGCCAATCCAGTTCAGAGGCCTACGAGCAGTACTTC.

The chain links TRBV20-1 to TRBJ2-1; D ambiguous. Germline loops: CDR1 DFQATT, CDR2 SNEGSKA (reference sequence). With 5 bases removed from V and 8 bases from J, the gap between germline ends came to 19 bases. The CDR3 is made up of 14 amino acids. CDR3 residues: CSAGGLPTADEQFF. In DNA, the CDR3 is TGCAGTGCTGGTGGGCTCCCCACGGCAGATGAGCAGTTCTTC.

This clonotype was recorded many times. This chain connects TRBV6-2 or TRBV6-3 to TRBJ2-1, with D hard to call. Germline lookup yields CDR1 MNHEY and CDR2 SVGEGT. The ends were cut back, 3 bases at V and 7 bases at J, with 7 bases in the middle. The CDR3 consists of 12 residues. The CDR3, as DNA: TGTGCCAGCAGTTATATTCGGAATGAGCAGTTCTTC. Translating it yields CASSYIRNEQFF.